The present T cell receptor (beta chain) was sequenced within a study of response to subunit inactivated influenza vaccine. Between the trimmed V and J ends, which lost 5 bases and 7 bases, there was a span of 18 bases. CDR1 and CDR2 from the germline V gene are DFQATT and SNEGSKA (reference sequence). The CDR3 covers 14 residues. Notes on the study in general: After each seasonal influenza vaccination, few new T cells are recruited, the authors suggested.

Details on this clonotype: Its antigen remains unknown.

From the RT-PCR reads, TCRdb called clonotypes with MiXCR, one entry per CDR3 protein. The sample records 550,000 to 800,000 distinct CDR3 sequences, more than 15% being singletons. The sequence was collected from a man over 45 who received an inactivated influenza vaccine. The chain is built from TRBV20-1 and TRBJ1-5; the D gene is possibly TRBD1 (6 bases). The sequences come from PBMCs from blood, collected about 13 days after vaccination. Written as DNA, the CDR3 is TGCAGTGCTGGAGGGGGTTCGTGGTTACAGCCCCAGCATTTT. It encodes CSAGGGSWLQPQHF.